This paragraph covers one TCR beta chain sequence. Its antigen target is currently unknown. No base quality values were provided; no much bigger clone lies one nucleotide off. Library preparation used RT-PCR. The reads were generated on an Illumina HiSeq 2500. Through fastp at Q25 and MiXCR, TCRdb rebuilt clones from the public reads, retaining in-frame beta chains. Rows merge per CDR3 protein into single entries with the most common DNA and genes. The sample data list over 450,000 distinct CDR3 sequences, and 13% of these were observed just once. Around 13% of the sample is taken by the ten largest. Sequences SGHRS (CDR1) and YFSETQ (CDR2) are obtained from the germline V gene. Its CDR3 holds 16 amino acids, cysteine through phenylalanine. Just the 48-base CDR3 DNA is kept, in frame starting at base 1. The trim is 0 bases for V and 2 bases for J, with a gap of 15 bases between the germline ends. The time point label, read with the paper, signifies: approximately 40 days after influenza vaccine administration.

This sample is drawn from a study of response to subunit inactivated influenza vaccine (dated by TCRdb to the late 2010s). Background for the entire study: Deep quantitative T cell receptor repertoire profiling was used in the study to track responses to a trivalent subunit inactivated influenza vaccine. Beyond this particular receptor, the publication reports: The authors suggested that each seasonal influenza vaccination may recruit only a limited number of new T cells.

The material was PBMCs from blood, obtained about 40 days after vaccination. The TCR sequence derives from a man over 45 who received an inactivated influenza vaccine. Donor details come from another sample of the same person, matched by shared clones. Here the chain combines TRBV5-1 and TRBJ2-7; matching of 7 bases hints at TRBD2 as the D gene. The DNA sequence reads TGCGCCAGCAGCTTGGGAGGGGGAGGGCCCACCTACGAGCAGTACTTC. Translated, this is CASSLGGGGPTYEQYF. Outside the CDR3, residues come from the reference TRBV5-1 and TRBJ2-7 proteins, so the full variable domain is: KAGVTQTPRYLIKTRGQQVTLSCSPISGHRSVSWYQQTPGQGLQFLFEYFSETQRNKGNFPGRFSGRQFSNSRSEMNVSTLELGDSALYLCASSLGGGGPTYEQYFGPGTRLTVT.